A single sample gave rise to the 20 T cell receptor beta chains below, sequenced in a study of OX40 agonist ivuxolimab in advanced cancers. This table comes from immunoSEQ multiplex PCR, and its TCRdb copy is limited to in-frame clones, with some not included. The profile shows roughly 100,000 clones, around 90% of them singletons. The starting material was CD4+ or CD8+ T cells sorted from blood, obtained in a trial of the OX40 agonist ivuxolimab. All receptors come from an adult with an advanced solid tumor such as melanoma, head and neck, liver or kidney cancer.

The V call is TRBV25-1, the J call TRBJ2-7, with a weak D call TRBD2 (5 bases). This CDR3 comprises 14 residues. Germline-derived CDR1 and CDR2 are MGHDK and SYGVNS. V was shortened by 3 bases and J by 0 bases, with 9 bases between the two germline ends. CDR3 coding DNA: TGTGCCAGCAGTGACCCCCGGGGCTCCTACGAGCAGTACTTC. This encodes CASSDPRGSYEQYF.

This rearrangement joins TRBV6-6 to TRBJ2-7; possibly TRBD2 for D (5 bases). This CDR3 contains 13 residues. The V gene lost 2 bases and the J gene lost 3 bases, with 8 bases spanning the gap. Germline V gene data show CDR1 as MNHNY and CDR2 as SVGAGI (reference sequence). The CDR3 DNA follows: TGTGCCAGCAGTTACAATGCGGGCTACGAGCAGTACTTC. Translating it yields CASSYNAGYEQYF.

As concerns this clone: This CDR3 is also generated by other DNA sequences in the sample. The rearrangement uses TRBV10-3 and TRBJ1-1; D is possibly TRBD1 (5 bases). The CDR3 covers 12 residues. From germline, CDR1 is ENHRY and CDR2 SYGVKD. The V end lost 10 bases, the J end lost 3 bases, and 12 bases lay between the germline ends. This chain's CDR3 is CATWDSDTEAFF. The CDR3 DNA reads TGTGCCACATGGGACTCCGACACTGAAGCTTTCTTT.

With regard to this clone: The junction departs from germline at one end; a sequencing error may be responsible. CDR3 amino acids: CASSLDRKHYEQCF. CDR3 bases: TGTGCCAGCAGTTTAGACAGGAAACATTACGAGCAGTGCTTC. The chain carries TRBV28 and TRBJ2-7; D is possibly TRBD1 (6 bases). The CDR3 loop spans 14 amino acids. CDR1 and CDR2 from the germline V gene are MDHEN and SYDVKM.

The rearrangement links TRBV6-5 to TRBJ1-5; D call uncertain. The CDR3 has 15 amino acids. The germline V and J ends were trimmed by 0 bases and 2 bases, with 8 bases remaining between them. The germline CDR1 and CDR2 sequences are MNHEY and SVGAGI. CDR3 protein: CASSYSRQGNQPQHF. The CDR3 DNA reads TGTGCCAGCAGTTACTCGCGCCAGGGCAATCAGCCCCAGCATTTT.

The CDR3 protein is CASSQENTGSYEQYF. As DNA, the CDR3 is TGCGCCAGCAGCCAAGAGAACACAGGTAGCTACGAGCAGTACTTC. J is TRBJ2-7 and V is TRBV4-1; weak D call: TRBD1 (5 bases). The CDR3 loop spans 15 amino acids. Per the germline V gene, CDR1 is MGHRA and CDR2 is YSYEKL. Trimming cost V 0 bases and J 3 bases, with 12 bases left between them.

The J gene is TRBJ2-4, the V gene TRBV9; 8 nucleotides agree with TRBD1. V lost 2 bases to trimming and J lost 7 bases; unmatched junction nucleotides: 11. CDR1 is SGDLS and CDR2 is YYNGEE in the germline V gene. The CDR3 extends over 16 amino acids. CDR3 in amino acids: CASSVGTGISGNIQYF. CDR3 sequence (DNA): TGTGCCAGCAGCGTGGGGACAGGAATCTCAGGGAACATTCAGTACTTC.

The chain joins TRBV18 to TRBJ2-7, with TRBD1 matching over 10 bases. CDR3 size: 14 residues. V was clipped by 6 bases and J by 3 bases; unmatched bases: 5. Germline V gene data show CDR1 as KGHSH and CDR2 as LQKENI. The CDR3 region is CASSTGTGDYEQYF. As DNA, the CDR3 is TGTGCCAGCTCGACCGGGACAGGGGACTACGAGCAGTACTTC.

This clone was counted a single time. The chain joins TRBV10-2 to TRBJ2-7; 8 bases are shared with TRBD2. Germline assignment: CDR1 WSHSY and CDR2 SAAADI. Trimming at V came to 4 bases and at J to 0 bases, leaving 5 bases not matched to a gene. There are 15 residues in the CDR3. CDR3 amino acids: CASSAVAGPSYEQYF. The CDR3 region has the DNA TGCGCCAGCAGTGCAGTAGCGGGACCCTCCTACGAGCAGTACTTC.

This sequence joins TRBV19 and TRBJ2-5; D perhaps matches TRBD1 (5 bases). The closer fit of TRBJ2-7 to the DNA end suggests the J call may be wrong. CDR1 is LNHDA, CDR2 SQIVND, per germline (reference sequence). This CDR3 spans 14 amino acids. CDR3 protein: CASSIPRDRAEQYF. The CDR3 DNA sequence: TGTGCCAGTAGTATTCCCAGGGATCGTGCCGAGCAGTACTTC.

V usage is TRBV5-4 and J usage is TRBJ1-4, with 8 bases fitting TRBD1. Germline loops: CDR1 SGHNT, CDR2 YYREEE (reference sequence). This CDR3 comprises 14 residues. V shed 1 base and J 7 bases; nucleotides not matched to a gene: 3. The CDR3 is CASSLPGQGEKLFF. The CDR3 nucleotides are TGTGCCAGCAGCTTGCCAGGACAGGGTGAAAAACTGTTTTTT. Full variable domain (missing parts from reference TRBV5-4 and TRBJ1-4): ETGVTQSPTHLIKTRGQQVTLRCSSQSGHNTVSWYQQALGQGPQFIFQYYREEENGRGNFPPRFSGLQFPNYSSELNVNALELDDSALYLCASSLPGQGEKLFFGSGTQLSVL.

This clone occurred once. The V and J genes are TRBV11-3 and TRBJ2-7, with 7 bases identical to TRBD1. Per the germline V gene, CDR1 is SGHNT and CDR2 is YENEEA. After removal of 3 bases from V and 5 bases from J, the junction contained 7 bases not matched to a gene. The CDR3 is 14 amino acids. CDR3 region: CASSFNDRANEQYF. The CDR3 DNA is TGTGCCAGCAGCTTCAATGACAGGGCGAACGAGCAGTACTTC.

This clone was found a few times. The chain joins TRBV7-7 to TRBJ2-2; the D gene is possibly TRBD2 (6 bases). The germline CDR1 and CDR2 sequences are SSHAT and FNYEAQ (reference sequence). The CDR3 loop spans 13 amino acids. The CDR3 spells CASGAHHNGELFF. Here the CDR3 DNA reads TGTGCTAGCGGTGCCCACCATAACGGGGAGCTGTTTTTT.

This chain joins TRBV2 and TRBJ2-3; possible D gene TRBD2, 6 bases. Between the trimmed V and J ends, which lost 8 bases and 1 base, there was a span of 13 bases. This CDR3 is 14 amino acids long. Germline-derived CDR1 and CDR2 are SNHLY and FYNNEI. CDR3 DNA: TGTGCCAGCGTGGCGGGAAGGGGCACAGATACGCAGTATTTT. As protein: CASVAGRGTDTQYF.

V usage is TRBV13 and J usage is TRBJ2-1; TRBD2 agrees at 9 bases. The CDR3 length is 13 residues. The trim removed 0 bases at V and 15 bases at J, leaving 6 bases unmatched. Germline V lookup: CDR1 PRHDT, CDR2 FYEKMQ (reference sequence). In nucleotides, the CDR3 is TGTGCCAGCAGCTTAGGTGCGGGAGGGCCGCCGTTCTTC. It is translated as CASSLGAGGPPFF. The full variable domain, its missing parts supplied by reference TRBV13 and TRBJ2-1, is AAGVIQSPRHLIKEKRETATLKCYPIPRHDTVYWYQQGPGQDPQFLISFYEKMQSDKGSIPDRFSAQQFSDYHSELNMSSLELGDSALYFCASSLGAGGPPFFGPGTRLTVL.

V gene TRBV30 combines with J gene TRBJ1-6, with D unresolved. CDR1 is GTSNPN, CDR2 SVGIG, per germline (reference sequence). V lost 2 bases and J 10 bases, leaving 15 bases between the germline ends. CDR3 size: 14 residues. The CDR3 region is CAWSTGSPGSPLHF. CDR3 nucleotides: TGTGCCTGGAGTACGGGTTCTCCTGGGTCACCCCTCCACTTT.

This clone was observed once. The chain uses TRBV9 and TRBJ2-1, with 10 nucleotides matching TRBD2. V shed 4 bases, J shed 3 bases, and the junction held 7 bases outside the gene matches. Per germline, CDR1 SGDLS and CDR2 YYNGEE. The CDR3 extends over 16 amino acids. The CDR3 loop is CASSPSGTSVYNEQFF. CDR3 nucleotides: TGTGCCAGCAGCCCATCCGGGACTAGCGTCTACAATGAGCAGTTCTTC.

The chain recombines TRBV14 with TRBJ1-1; D call uncertain. The V end lost 0 bases, the J end lost 4 bases, and 6 bases lay between the germline ends. The CDR3 consists of 13 residues. Per the germline V gene, CDR1 is SGHDN and CDR2 is FVKESK. Written as DNA, the CDR3 is TGTGCCAGCAGCCAAGATCCTGGCACTGAAGCTTTCTTT. Its protein product is CASSQDPGTEAFF.

This chain uses TRBV28 with TRBJ2-7, with TRBD1 matching 9 bases. Trimming cost V 4 bases and J 3 bases; bases outside gene matches: 10. The CDR3 runs 16 residues. Germline V gene sequence: CDR1 MDHEN, CDR2 SYDVKM. CDR3 coding DNA: TGTGCCAGCAGTTCCCCGGGACAGGGAATGAGCTACGAGCAGTACTTC. Residues: CASSSPGQGMSYEQYF.

This chain uses TRBV4-1 with TRBJ2-7; D is perhaps TRBD1 (6 bases). V lost 3 bases and J lost 4, with 16 bases in between. CDR1 MGHRA and CDR2 YSYEKL come from the germline V gene. This CDR3 is 15 amino acids long. CDR3 sequence reads: CASSHGAGVLYEQYF. Here the CDR3 DNA reads TGCGCCAGCAGCCATGGGGCAGGGGTATTGTACGAGCAGTACTTC.